Shown below are 3 T cell receptor beta chains from a single sample sequenced in a study of blood T cell repertoires in COVID-19. The table came from immunoSEQ multiplex PCR; TCRdb's copy has only in-frame clones and leaves some out. The sample has about 180,000 clones, 70% to 90% seen once; the top ten hold around 9%. Sequencing was done on a sample of peripheral blood. The receptor source for this set is a man in his forties or fifties with active or convalescent COVID-19.

The chain recombines TRBV14 with TRBJ2-5; 7 nucleotides agree with TRBD2. The CDR3 consists of 17 residues. Trimming cost V 1 base and J 1 base; bases outside gene matches: 9. From germline, CDR1 is SGHDN and CDR2 FVKESK. The CDR3 protein is CASSQGRLAGAQETQYF. In nucleotides, the CDR3 is TGTGCCAGCAGCCAAGGTAGACTAGCAGGAGCCCAAGAGACCCAGTACTTC. The entire variable domain, with the rest obtained from reference TRBV14 and TRBJ2-5, is as follows: EAGVTQFPSHSVIEKGQTVTLRCDPISGHDNLYWYRRVMGKEIKFLLHFVKESKQDESGMPNNRFLAERTGGTYSTLKVQPAELEDSGVYFCASSQGRLAGAQETQYFGPGTRLLVL.

This clone was seen more than once but under ten times. The V and J genes are TRBV3-1 (or the pseudogene TRBV3-2) and TRBJ1-2; 7 bases align to TRBD1. CDR1 is LGHDT, CDR2 YNNKEL, per germline (reference sequence). The J segment lost 5 bases and the V segment lost 1 base, leaving 1 base of the junction unmatched. The CDR3 spans 13 residues. The CDR3 loop is CASSQGQGYGYTF. In DNA form, the CDR3 reads TGTGCCAGCAGCCAAGGACAGGGTTATGGCTACACCTTC.

The chain uses TRBV18 and TRBJ1-2, with D possibly TRBD1 on 5 matching bases. The CDR3 covers 14 residues. Germline CDR1 and CDR2: KGHSH and LQKENI. V was clipped by 3 bases and J by 2 bases, with 10 bases between them. The CDR3 bases are TGTGCCAGCTCACCGACGACAGTGAACTATGGCTACACCTTC. Translating gives CASSPTTVNYGYTF.